This T cell receptor (beta chain) appears in the sequencing data of a study of CD8 T cells in ankylosing spondylitis. Findings and caveats of the study: Clones tied to disease were said to be significantly enriched in matched ankylosing spondylitis synovial fluid. What seemed typical of ankylosing spondylitis blood was a TCR beta motif built from about eight highly homologous variants.

5'-RACE, quantitative and with molecular barcodes, yielded the TCR beta libraries. TCRdb reanalysed the 5' RACE reads using MiXCR and keeps one entry per CDR3 protein. The data contain 200,000 to 300,000 distinct CDR3 sequences, 8% to 9.5% of them singletons. V shed 2 bases and J shed 4 bases, with 10 bases lying between them. The germline CDR1 and CDR2 sequences are SGHDT and YYEEEE. The CDR3 covers 15 residues. Comments on this clonotype: Its specificity is unknown.

Source material: blood, either unsorted or a sorted T cell fraction (not recorded which). This TCR derives from a male donor with ankylosing spondylitis or in good health (not recorded which). V and J are TRBV5-6 and TRBJ2-6; tentative D call: TRBD1 (6 bases). CDR3 sequence (DNA): TGTGCCAGCAGCTTCCAGGGGTTCGGGGCCAACGTCCTGACTTTC. This codes for CASSFQGFGANVLTF.